This TCR beta chain came from a study of blood T cell repertoires in COVID-19 (dated by TCRdb to about 2020). About the study as a whole: The collaborator samples originated in the United States, Italy and Spain and spanned the acute and convalescent phases of COVID-19. Nearly every sample came with metadata listing a de-identified subject ID, COVID-19 status, age in years and sex. The prospective study material was composed of cDNA or gDNA derived from T cells, B-cell-depleted T cells, or PBMCs. A freely available public database, intended as a resource for researchers studying the immune response to SARS-CoV-2, is where the repertoires were released. The dataset comprised deeply sampled blood TCRbeta repertoires from subjects exposed to, actively infected with, or recovered from COVID-19. The samples were drawn from two sources: the first 160 participants of the ongoing ImmuneRACE study, and some 1,300 subjects contributed by 6 global collaborators. HLA class I and class II types, where available, came from metadata supplied by the sample provider rather than from assay-based typing.

Collaborating institutions collected whole blood in K2EDTA tubes following their own protocols. For TCRbeta analysis, collaborator samples were shipped as frozen whole blood, as isolated PBMCs, or as DNA extracted from either sample type. What the work shows at the level of the full study, not this receptor alone: The amount of clinical and demographic metadata varied by source and participant and was provided uncurated.

The table lists this clone with a count of one. This receptor's antigen is unknown. Nothing much larger sits one base from this clone, and base qualities are not available. The immunoSEQ Assay, a bias-controlled multiplex PCR, was used to amplify TCRbeta CDR3 regions from genomic DNA. As for the authors' bioinformatics: The number of nucleated cells in each sample was estimated from the amplification of reference gene primers within the assay. To quantify the absolute abundance of each unique TCRbeta CDR3 rearrangement, sequence reads were collapsed and filtered. For each sample, productive Simpson clonality was calculated as the square root of Simpson's diversity index across productive rearrangements. In TCRdb, the immuneACCESS table is reduced to in-frame sequences with V and J assigned. These tables do not hold every clone; where another copy was compared, an unresolved V gene accounts for under half, and the others remain unexplained. D and trimming come from the DNA, and the V and J calls and clone size come from that table. The sample data list some 210,000 clones, and roughly four fifths of these were observed just once. The ten largest account for 9.5% to 15% of the sample.

Trimming at the junction amounts to 1 base on V and 2 bases on J, and the germline ends lie 11 bases apart. Taken from cysteine to phenylalanine, the CDR3 has 15 residues. The kept DNA is CDR3 alone, 45 bases in frame from the first base. Via the germline V gene, CDR1 is SGHDT and CDR2 YYEEEE. This chain is built from TRBV5-6 and TRBJ2-3; TRBD1 is a possible D gene, resting on 6 matching bases. Sequences were obtained from peripheral blood. This clonotype was obtained from a woman aged 40-49 years with acute or convalescent COVID-19. The CDR3 sequence is CASSLTGKVTDTQYF. The nucleotides are TGTGCCAGCAGCTTGACAGGGAAGGTCACAGATACGCAGTATTTT.